This T cell receptor (beta chain) was captured in a study of Ad26.COV2.S vaccination and SARS-CoV-2 variants. Regarding treatment: 15 to 20 received Ad26.COV2.S at low or high dose, single or two shots; 5 received placebo; per-sample allocation not given. At day 63 after the first vaccine or placebo injection, samples were drawn. Germline V gene sequence: CDR1 SGHKS, CDR2 YYEKEE (reference sequence). V lost 1 base, J lost 7 bases, and 10 bases lay in between. The CDR3 totals 13 residues. Sequencing was performed with immunoSEQ multiplex PCR; in TCRdb, only in-frame clones are kept and a portion is missing. The sample gives about 390,000 clones, 88% of which show up once; 3.5% is in the top ten.

This TCR was sampled from a person between 18 and 65 years old who received the Ad26.COV2.S COVID-19 vaccine or a placebo. Sample: peripheral blood, taken in a trial of Ad26.COV2.S vaccine versus placebo. The rearrangement links TRBV5-5 to TRBJ2-3, with D uncertain. The CDR3 region is CASSLSGPNTQYF. The CDR3, as DNA: TGTGCCAGCAGCTTGTCCGGGCCCAATACGCAGTATTTT. Full variable domain (remainder filled in from reference TRBV5-5 and TRBJ2-3): DAGVTQSPTHLIKTRGQQVTLRCSPISGHKSVSWYQQVLGQGPQFIFQYYEKEERGRGNFPDRFSARQFPNYSSELNVNALLLGDSALYLCASSLSGPNTQYFGPGTRLTVL.